The rows below give T cell receptor beta chains drawn from one sample of a study of shared clonotypes between healthy human individuals. The data were produced by immunoSEQ multiplex PCR, yet TCRdb's version contains in-frame clones alone and is incomplete. The sample carries approximately 980,000 clones, approximately 80% recorded once. The material sequenced was memory CD4+ T cells sorted from blood. The receptors were sampled from a man between 18 and 35 years old in good health. CDR3s include the opening cysteine and the closing phenylalanine or tryptophan. A D gene is named only where the DNA matches it firmly. Rows may omit the clone size; those that give it use once, few, many or a size class.

d_call,j_call,v_call,clone_size,cdr3_aa,cdr3_nt
-,TRBJ1-1,TRBV10-3,once,CAISGTGTVMNTEAFF,TGTGCCATCAGTGGTACCGGGACGGTAATGAACACTGAAGCTTTCTTT
TRBD2,TRBJ2-3,TRBV19,-,CASSWGMTSGDNTDTQYF,TGTGCCAGTAGTTGGGGGATGACTAGCGGGGATAATACAGATACGCAGTATTTT
TRBD2,TRBJ2-2,TRBV5-1,-,CASSRTSSTGELFF,TGCGCCAGCAGCCGGACTAGCAGCACCGGGGAGCTGTTTTTT
-,TRBJ2-3,TRBV5-5,-,CASGFRQYVTDTQYF,TGTGCCAGCGGCTTTCGACAGTACGTCACAGATACGCAGTATTTT
-,TRBJ2-2,TRBV9,-,CASSVELTNTGELFF,TGTGCCAGCAGCGTAGAATTGACTAACACCGGGGAGCTGTTTTTT
TRBD2,TRBJ2-7,TRBV9,-,CASSEGLANSYEQYF,TGTGCCAGCAGCGAGGGACTAGCGAACTCCTACGAGCAGTACTTC
-,TRBJ2-7,TRBV30,-,CAWNVVRGYEQYF,TGTGCCTGGAACGTTGTGAGAGGCTACGAGCAGTACTTC
TRBD1,TRBJ1-5,TRBV28,few,CASTTDRGNQPQHF,TGTGCCAGCACTACCGACAGGGGCAATCAGCCCCAGCATTTT
-,TRBJ2-2,TRBV29-1,many,CSVIRDSNTGELFF,TGCAGCGTAATAAGGGACTCGAACACCGGGGAGCTGTTTTTT
-,TRBJ1-6,TRBV6-5,few,CASKVHREANSPLHF,TGTGCCAGCAAGGTCCACAGGGAAGCCAATTCACCCCTCCACTTT